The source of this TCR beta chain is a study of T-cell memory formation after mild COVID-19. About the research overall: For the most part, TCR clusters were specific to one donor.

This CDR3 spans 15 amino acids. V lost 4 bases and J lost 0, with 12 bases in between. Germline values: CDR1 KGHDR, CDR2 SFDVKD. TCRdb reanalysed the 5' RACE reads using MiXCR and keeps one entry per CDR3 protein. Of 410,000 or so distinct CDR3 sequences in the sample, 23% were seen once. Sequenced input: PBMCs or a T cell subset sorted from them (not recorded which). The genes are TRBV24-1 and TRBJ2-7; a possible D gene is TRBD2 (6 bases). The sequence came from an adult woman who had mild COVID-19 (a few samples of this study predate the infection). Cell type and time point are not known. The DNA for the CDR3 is TGTGCCACCAGTGACACGGGGACTTCCTCCTACGAGCAGTACTTC. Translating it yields CATSDTGTSSYEQYF.